What follows are 21 T cell receptor beta chains derived from one specimen sequenced in a study of blood T cell repertoires in COVID-19. Generated by immunoSEQ multiplex PCR, the TCRdb table keeps only in-frame clones and is missing some. The sample carries roughly 81,000 clones, around 88% recorded once. Material for sequencing was peripheral blood. Receptors were obtained from a man aged 25 to 45 with acute or convalescent COVID-19.

This chain links TRBV9 with TRBJ2-1; TRBD2 matches at 14 bases. The germline gives CDR1 SGDLS, CDR2 YYNGEE. The J segment lost 9 bases and the V segment lost 3 bases, leaving 2 bases of the junction unmatched. This CDR3 region has 14 residues. The CDR3 is CASSGTSGRIEQFF. CDR3 in DNA: TGTGCCAGCAGCGGGACTAGCGGGAGGATTGAGCAGTTCTTC.

The chain combines TRBV6-6 with TRBJ1-4, with D possibly being TRBD1 (6 bases). CDR1 is MNHNY, CDR2 SVGAGI, per germline (reference sequence). This CDR3 contains 15 residues. Trimming left V 0 bases short and J 6 bases short, with 11 bases between. In DNA form, the CDR3 reads TGTGCCAGCAGTTACTCGGGGGCAGGATATGAAAAACTGTTTTTT. Its protein product is CASSYSGAGYEKLFF.

The chain carries TRBV28 and TRBJ2-7; D is perhaps TRBD1 (5 bases). The CDR3 length is 12 residues. Trimming left V 2 bases short and J 4 bases short, with 6 bases between. Germline-derived CDR1 and CDR2 are MDHEN and SYDVKM. This CDR3 reads CASSLGAYEQYF. The CDR3 DNA reads as TGTGCCAGCAGTTTAGGGGCATACGAGCAGTACTTC.

The rearrangement uses TRBV9 and TRBJ2-1, with TRBD2 matching over 13 bases. Germline V gives CDR1 SGDLS, CDR2 YYNGEE. The V gene end was trimmed by 2 bases and the J gene end by 6 bases; junction bases not matched to a gene: 8. The CDR3 runs to 17 residues. CDR3 nucleotide sequence: TGTGCCAGCAGCGTTTATCAGGGACTAGCGGGATCCAATGAGCAGTTCTTC. Translating gives CASSVYQGLAGSNEQFF. Full variable domain (missing parts from reference TRBV9 and TRBJ2-1): DSGVTQTPKHLITATGQRVTLRCSPRSGDLSVYWYQQSLDQGLQFLIQYYNGEERAKGNILERFSAQQFPDLHSELNLSSLELGDSALYFCASSVYQGLAGSNEQFFGPGTRLTVL.

The rearrangement uses TRBV5-1 and TRBJ2-2, with 11 nucleotides matching TRBD2. J lost 2 bases, V lost 0 bases, and 9 bases had no gene match. From germline, CDR1 is SGHRS and CDR2 YFSETQ. The CDR3 consists of 19 residues. The CDR3 protein is CASSLALPGTSGNTGELFF. CDR3 coding DNA: TGCGCCAGCAGCTTGGCTCTCCCCGGGACTAGCGGTAACACCGGGGAGCTGTTTTTT.

The J gene is TRBJ2-5, the V gene TRBV7-3; tentative D call: TRBD2 (5 bases). The CDR3 is made up of 15 amino acids. Germline loops: CDR1 SGHTA, CDR2 FQGTGA. V shed 0 bases and J shed 4 bases, with 12 bases lying between them. The CDR3 nucleotides are TGTGCCAGCAGCTTAACGGGTAGCGTTGGAGAGACCCAGTACTTC. Translation gives CASSLTGSVGETQYF.

The gene calls are TRBV6-5 and TRBJ2-3; D perhaps matches TRBD2 (6 bases). CDR1 and CDR2 from the germline V gene are MNHEY and SVGAGI. The V and J ends lost 6 bases and 2 bases respectively, with 9 bases between them. This CDR3 has 13 residues. Here the CDR3 DNA reads TGTGCCAGCAGGGACTACTCCACAGATACGCAGTATTTT. Protein: CASRDYSTDTQYF.

The V and J genes are TRBV5-4 and TRBJ1-3; D perhaps matches TRBD1 (6 bases). Germline V gene lookup returns CDR1 SGHNT and CDR2 YYREEE (reference sequence). Between the trimmed V and J ends, which lost 1 base and 4 bases, there was a span of 15 bases. CDR3 length: 16 residues. CDR3 in DNA: TGTGCCAGCAGCTTGACTTCAGGGGAGAAGGGAAACACCATATATTTT. It codes for CASSLTSGEKGNTIYF.

CDR3: CASSFQLVRSEQYF. DNA for the CDR3: TGTGCCAGCAGCTTTCAACTAGTGAGGTCCGAGCAGTACTTC. This chain joins TRBV7-9 and TRBJ2-7; TRBD2 might be the D (5 bases). The CDR3 is made up of 14 amino acids. In germline, CDR1 is SEHNR, CDR2 FQNEAQ (reference sequence). Trimming removed 3 bases from V and 6 bases from J, with 15 bases in between.

The chain joins TRBV24-1 to TRBJ2-3; 9 bases align to TRBD2. V dropped 6 bases and J dropped 3; count of bases not matched to a gene: 6. Germline V lookup: CDR1 KGHDR, CDR2 SFDVKD. CDR3 length: 15 amino acids. The CDR3 reads CATSNAGGPTDTQYF. In DNA form, the CDR3 reads TGTGCCACCAGTAACGCGGGAGGGCCGACAGATACGCAGTATTTT.

The chain couples TRBV28 to TRBJ2-7; perhaps TRBD2 as D (6 bases). The length of the CDR3 is 13 residues. Deletions cut 8 bases from V and 2 bases from J, with 13 bases between. CDR1 and CDR2 (germline): MDHEN, SYDVKM. CDR3 residues: CASLGGKPYEQYF. The CDR3 DNA reads TGTGCCAGCCTCGGCGGGAAACCCTACGAGCAGTACTTC.

The V gene is TRBV5-1, the J gene TRBJ2-3; D is possibly TRBD2 (6 bases). The CDR3 sequence is 14 residues long. Germline CDR1 is SGHRS and CDR2 is YFSETQ. Trimming left V 3 bases short and J 3 bases short, with 11 bases between. The CDR3 bases are TGCGCCAGCAGCTCCGACGCGGGAACAGATACGCAGTATTTT. Its translation is CASSSDAGTDTQYF.

In nucleotides, the CDR3 is TGCAGCGTTGTATCGGGGAGAGGGGAGCAGTACTTC. The encoded protein is CSVVSGRGEQYF. The chain has TRBV29-1 and TRBJ2-7, with D possibly being TRBD2 (5 bases). Germline V lookup: CDR1 SQVTM, CDR2 ANQGSEA. The length of the CDR3 is 12 residues. V was clipped by 4 bases and J by 7 bases, with 14 bases between them.

This clone has just a few counts. The chain is built from TRBV7-9 and TRBJ1-1, with 9 bases lining up with TRBD1. CDR3 length: 15 amino acids. V trimming: 3 bases; J trimming: 0 bases; junction bases outside the gene matches: 2. Germline V gene sequence: CDR1 SEHNR, CDR2 FQNEAQ (reference sequence). The CDR3 region has the DNA TGTGCCAGCAGCTTGGACAGGGGTGTGAACACTGAAGCTTTCTTT. Its translation is CASSLDRGVNTEAFF.

This clone turned up a few times. This chain connects TRBV19 to TRBJ1-2; 7 bases are a match to TRBD1. J lost 8 bases, V lost 5 bases, and 14 bases had no gene match. The CDR3 extends over 15 amino acids. Germline V lookup: CDR1 LNHDA, CDR2 SQIVND (reference sequence). The CDR3 loop reads CASSPQTGRGEGYTF. The CDR3 region has the DNA TGTGCCAGTAGTCCTCAGACAGGGAGAGGAGAAGGCTACACCTTC.

This chain connects TRBV2 to TRBJ2-2; the D is unclear. Trimming pared 2 bases from V and 5 bases from J, leaving 3 bases between. CDR3 size: 12 residues. Germline V gene data show CDR1 as SNHLY and CDR2 as FYNNEI. This CDR3 is CASSETTGELFF. The CDR3 nucleotides are TGTGCCAGCAGTGAAACTACCGGGGAGCTGTTTTTT.

V and J are TRBV19 and TRBJ2-5, with 10 bases lining up with TRBD1. This CDR3 has 13 amino acids. V was pared by 6 bases and J by 9 bases, with 7 bases of the junction left unmatched. The germline gives CDR1 LNHDA, CDR2 SQIVND (reference sequence). CDR3 protein: CASSRGQGVAQYF. The CDR3 DNA reads as TGTGCCAGTAGCCGAGGACAGGGGGTGGCCCAGTACTTC. Using reference TRBV19 and TRBJ2-5 for the parts outside the CDR3, the full variable domain is DGGITQSPKYLFRKEGQNVTLSCEQNLNHDAMYWYRQDPGQGLRLIYYSQIVNDFQKGDIAEGYSVSREKKESFPLTVTSAQKNPTAFYLCASSRGQGVAQYFGPGTRLLVL.

Turning to this clone: Relative to the germline gene, one junction end is altered; a read error may explain this. This rearrangement joins TRBV28 to TRBJ2-7; weak D call: TRBD1 (7 bases). The CDR3 extends over 12 amino acids. Per germline, CDR1 MDHEN and CDR2 SYDVKM. The CDR3 protein is CASGGGSHEQYF. Written as DNA, the CDR3 is TGTGCCAGCGGAGGGGGCTCCCACGAGCAGTACTTC.

The chain couples TRBV28 to TRBJ2-3; 8 bases match TRBD2. With V trimmed by 2 bases and J by 6 bases, 16 bases remained unmatched. Germline V gene data show CDR1 as MDHEN and CDR2 as SYDVKM. CDR3 size: 18 residues. The CDR3 nucleotides read TGTGCCAGCAGTTTACCCCGAGGACTAGCAAGCGTGTCTGATACGCAGTATTTT. Translation gives CASSLPRGLASVSDTQYF.

The genes are TRBV25-1 and TRBJ1-5; D gene uncertain. V shed 6 bases and J shed 5 bases, with 8 bases lying between them. CDR3 length: 12 amino acids. Germline CDR1 is MGHDK and CDR2 is SYGVNS. The CDR3 sequence: CASRMADQPQHF. The CDR3 nucleotides are TGTGCCAGCAGAATGGCAGATCAGCCCCAGCATTTT.

V usage is TRBV28 and J usage is TRBJ2-7; D not certain. V was shortened by 3 bases and J by 3 bases, with 9 bases between the two germline ends. The CDR3 extends over 13 amino acids. Germline CDR1 is MDHEN and CDR2 is SYDVKM. The CDR3 reads CASSFRSYYEQYF. Written as DNA, the CDR3 is TGTGCCAGCAGTTTTCGGAGCTACTACGAGCAGTACTTC.